This is a list of T cell receptor beta chains from one sample in a study of control samples from healthy donors and cancer patients. The repertoire was sequenced with immunoSEQ multiplex PCR; TCRdb's copy has only in-frame clones and lacks some. This table has 15,000 to 20,000 clones, about 85% appearing once. Sequenced input: PBMCs. The origin of the receptors is a woman between 65 and 79 years old with lung cancer. Both conserved end residues are part of each CDR3. A D gene is named only where the DNA matches it firmly. Clone size is not always given. Where it is, it says once, few, many or a class for expanded clones.

D gene: TRBD1
V gene: TRBV9
J gene: TRBJ1-6
clone size: NA
CDR3 protein: CASGQGLGSPLHF
CDR3 DNA: TGTGCCAGCGGACAGGGGCTGGGGTCACCCCTCCACTTT

D gene: NA
V gene: TRBV12-2
J gene: TRBJ2-7
clone size: NA
CDR3 protein: CASRLAPDHSYEQYF
CDR3 DNA: TGTGCAAGTCGCTTAGCGCCCGACCACTCCTACGAGCAGTACTTC

D gene: NA
V gene: TRBV19
J gene: TRBJ2-7
clone size: NA
CDR3 protein: CASSMAPGASLNSYEQYF
CDR3 DNA: TGTGCCAGTAGTATGGCGCCAGGGGCCAGCCTGAACTCCTACGAGCAGTACTTC

D gene: TRBD1
V gene: TRBV19
J gene: TRBJ1-4
clone size: NA
CDR3 protein: CASSARDRPNEKLFF
CDR3 DNA: TGTGCCAGTAGTGCCCGGGACAGGCCTAATGAAAAACTGTTTTTT

D gene: TRBD2
V gene: TRBV7-9
J gene: TRBJ2-2
clone size: NA
CDR3 protein: CASSPRLAGDTGELFF
CDR3 DNA: TGTGCCAGCAGCCCAAGACTAGCGGGAGACACCGGGGAGCTGTTTTTT

D gene: NA
V gene: TRBV5-6
J gene: TRBJ1-1
clone size: NA
CDR3 protein: CASSLGYVGTEAFF
CDR3 DNA: TGTGCCAGCAGCTTGGGGTATGTTGGCACTGAAGCTTTCTTT

D gene: TRBD2
V gene: TRBV7-2
J gene: TRBJ2-7
clone size: NA
CDR3 protein: CASSSIAGDSYEQYF
CDR3 DNA: TGTGCCAGCAGCTCAATAGCGGGGGACTCCTACGAGCAGTACTTC

D gene: TRBD2
V gene: TRBV9
J gene: TRBJ2-6
clone size: NA
CDR3 protein: CASSVEVPGGAGLAGAGANVLTF
CDR3 DNA: TGTGCCAGCAGCGTAGAAGTTCCGGGGGGCGCGGGGCTAGCGGGAGCTGGGGCCAACGTCCTGACTTTC

D gene: TRBD2
V gene: TRBV5-1
J gene: TRBJ2-5
clone size: NA
CDR3 protein: CASSLGTSGRKGETQYF
CDR3 DNA: TGCGCCAGCAGCTTGGGGACTAGCGGGAGGAAGGGTGAGACCCAGTACTTC

D gene: TRBD1
V gene: TRBV2
J gene: TRBJ1-5
clone size: once
CDR3 protein: CASGGTGPNQPQHF
CDR3 DNA: TGTGCCAGCGGTGGGACAGGGCCAAATCAGCCCCAGCATTTT

D gene: NA
V gene: TRBV18
J gene: TRBJ1-5
clone size: NA
CDR3 protein: CASSPGGGGNQPQHF
CDR3 DNA: TGTGCCAGCTCACCAGGGGGGGGCGGGAATCAGCCCCAGCATTTT

D gene: NA
V gene: TRBV5-1
J gene: TRBJ1-3
clone size: NA
CDR3 protein: CASSSRGESGNTIYF
CDR3 DNA: TGCGCCAGCAGCTCCAGGGGAGAATCTGGAAACACCATATATTTT

D gene: TRBD2
V gene: TRBV7-9
J gene: TRBJ2-7
clone size: NA
CDR3 protein: CASSPLAGGYEQYF
CDR3 DNA: TGTGCCAGCAGCCCACTAGCGGGAGGCTACGAGCAGTACTTC

D gene: TRBD2
V gene: TRBV5-6
J gene: TRBJ2-1
clone size: NA
CDR3 protein: CASSYDWSGIEQFF
CDR3 DNA: TGTGCCAGCAGTTACGACTGGAGCGGGATTGAGCAGTTCTTC

D gene: NA
V gene: TRBV30
J gene: TRBJ2-7
clone size: NA
CDR3 protein: CAWSGQVEQYF
CDR3 DNA: TGTGCCTGGAGTGGACAGGTCGAGCAGTACTTC

D gene: NA
V gene: TRBV28
J gene: TRBJ2-7
clone size: NA
CDR3 protein: CASSFVAYEQYF
CDR3 DNA: TGTGCCAGCAGTTTTGTAGCTTACGAGCAGTACTTC

D gene: NA
V gene: TRBV11-2
J gene: TRBJ1-1
clone size: NA
CDR3 protein: CASSLEFTEAFF
CDR3 DNA: TGTGCCAGCAGCTTAGAGTTCACTGAAGCTTTCTTT

D gene: TRBD1
V gene: TRBV6-5
J gene: TRBJ2-5
clone size: NA
CDR3 protein: CASSYQTGLETQYF
CDR3 DNA: TGTGCCAGCAGTTACCAGACAGGGCTGGAGACCCAGTACTTC

D gene: TRBD2
V gene: TRBV29-1
J gene: TRBJ2-2
clone size: few
CDR3 protein: CSVEDRLAINTGELFF
CDR3 DNA: TGCAGCGTTGAAGATCGACTAGCGATAAACACCGGGGAGCTGTTTTTT

D gene: NA
V gene: TRBV7-8
J gene: TRBJ1-2
clone size: NA
CDR3 protein: CASSLEPGLYGYTF
CDR3 DNA: TGTGCCAGCAGCTTAGAGCCGGGCCTATATGGCTACACCTTC

D gene: TRBD1
V gene: TRBV19
J gene: TRBJ1-5
clone size: NA
CDR3 protein: CATGTGGAKPQHF
CDR3 DNA: TGTGCCACGGGGACAGGGGGCGCGAAGCCCCAGCATTTT

D gene: NA
V gene: TRBV30
J gene: TRBJ2-7
clone size: NA
CDR3 protein: CAWGRGEQYF
CDR3 DNA: TGTGCCTGGGGACGGGGAGAGCAGTACTTC

D gene: TRBD2
V gene: TRBV14
J gene: TRBJ2-5
clone size: NA
CDR3 protein: CASSQSGTSKTQYF
CDR3 DNA: TGTGCCAGCAGCCAATCCGGGACTAGCAAGACCCAGTACTTC

D gene: TRBD1
V gene: TRBV2
J gene: TRBJ1-4
clone size: NA
CDR3 protein: CASSRTGATNEKLFF
CDR3 DNA: TGTGCCAGCAGTAGGACAGGGGCAACTAATGAAAAACTGTTTTTT

D gene: NA
V gene: TRBV5-5
J gene: TRBJ1-6
clone size: NA
CDR3 protein: CASSFWGKNNSPLHF
CDR3 DNA: TGTGCCAGCAGCTTTTGGGGGAAAAATAATTCACCCCTCCACTTT

D gene: TRBD2
V gene: TRBV18
J gene: TRBJ2-3
clone size: NA
CDR3 protein: CASSKAGAADTQYF
CDR3 DNA: TGTGCCAGCTCAAAAGCGGGAGCGGCAGATACGCAGTATTTT

D gene: NA
V gene: TRBV28
J gene: TRBJ2-7
clone size: NA
CDR3 protein: CATNSRDSYEQYF
CDR3 DNA: TGTGCCACCAACTCTCGGGACTCCTACGAGCAGTACTTC

D gene: NA
V gene: TRBV4-3
J gene: TRBJ1-4
clone size: NA
CDR3 protein: CASSQDGFGLTNEKLFF
CDR3 DNA: TGCGCCAGCAGCCAAGACGGATTTGGACTAACTAATGAAAAACTGTTTTTT

D gene: TRBD1
V gene: TRBV7-2
J gene: TRBJ2-1
clone size: NA
CDR3 protein: CASSFLLGQGLGEQFF
CDR3 DNA: TGTGCCAGCAGCTTTCTTTTGGGACAGGGGCTCGGTGAGCAGTTCTTC

D gene: TRBD2
V gene: TRBV5-4
J gene: TRBJ2-3
clone size: NA
CDR3 protein: CASSQKTSRSTDTQYF
CDR3 DNA: TGTGCCAGCAGTCAAAAGACTAGCCGATCCACAGATACGCAGTATTTT

D gene: NA
V gene: TRBV5-6
J gene: TRBJ2-5
clone size: once
CDR3 protein: CASSPQEQGTETQYF
CDR3 DNA: TGTGCCAGCAGCCCCCAAGAGCAGGGGACAGAGACCCAGTACTTC

D gene: NA
V gene: TRBV28
J gene: TRBJ1-3
clone size: NA
CDR3 protein: CASTDFHSGNTIYF
CDR3 DNA: TGTGCCAGCACCGATTTCCACTCTGGAAACACCATATATTTT

D gene: NA
V gene: TRBV6-5
J gene: TRBJ2-6
clone size: NA
CDR3 protein: CASSYGLSGANVLTF
CDR3 DNA: TGTGCCAGCAGTTACGGCCTATCTGGGGCCAACGTCCTGACTTTC

D gene: NA
V gene: TRBV12-3/TRBV12-4
J gene: TRBJ1-1
clone size: NA
CDR3 protein: CASSFPDSTEAFF
CDR3 DNA: TGTGCCAGCAGTTTCCCCGACAGCACTGAAGCTTTCTTT

D gene: TRBD2
V gene: TRBV19
J gene: TRBJ2-6
clone size: NA
CDR3 protein: CASSSPSGRAIGANVLTF
CDR3 DNA: TGTGCCAGTAGTTCTCCCAGCGGGAGGGCCATTGGGGCCAACGTCCTGACTTTC

D gene: NA
V gene: TRBV27
J gene: TRBJ1-5
clone size: few
CDR3 protein: CASSLEAPGDQPQHF
CDR3 DNA: TGTGCCAGCAGTTTAGAGGCCCCGGGGGATCAGCCCCAGCATTTT

D gene: NA
V gene: TRBV5-4
J gene: TRBJ2-2
clone size: NA
CDR3 protein: CASSPEGRGSTGELFF
CDR3 DNA: TGTGCCAGCAGCCCGGAGGGCCGAGGGAGCACCGGGGAGCTGTTTTTT

D gene: NA
V gene: TRBV19
J gene: TRBJ2-1
clone size: NA
CDR3 protein: CASSQGTLPHNEQFF
CDR3 DNA: TGTGCCAGTAGCCAAGGGACCTTGCCCCACAATGAGCAGTTCTTC

D gene: TRBD1
V gene: TRBV6-5
J gene: TRBJ1-1
clone size: NA
CDR3 protein: CASTEQGDYTEAFF
CDR3 DNA: TGTGCCAGCACCGAACAGGGGGACTACACTGAAGCTTTCTTT

D gene: NA
V gene: TRBV4-3
J gene: TRBJ2-6
clone size: NA
CDR3 protein: CASSSSGANVLTF
CDR3 DNA: TGCGCCAGCAGTAGTTCAGGGGCCAACGTCCTGACTTTC

D gene: NA
V gene: TRBV27
J gene: TRBJ2-3
clone size: few
CDR3 protein: CASSLWGTDTQYF
CDR3 DNA: TGTGCCAGCAGTTTATGGGGCACAGATACGCAGTATTTT

D gene: NA
V gene: TRBV28
J gene: TRBJ2-7
clone size: NA
CDR3 protein: CASSPRDAYSYEQYF
CDR3 DNA: TGTGCCAGCAGTCCCCGGGACGCGTACTCCTACGAGCAGTACTTC

D gene: NA
V gene: TRBV13
J gene: TRBJ2-1
clone size: NA
CDR3 protein: CASSLGLAGVDEQFF
CDR3 DNA: TGTGCCAGCAGCTTAGGGCTAGCCGGGGTGGATGAGCAGTTCTTC

D gene: TRBD2
V gene: TRBV27
J gene: TRBJ2-7
clone size: NA
CDR3 protein: CASRLAGGGEQYF
CDR3 DNA: TGTGCCAGCAGGCTAGCGGGAGGCGGGGAGCAGTACTTC

D gene: TRBD2
V gene: TRBV11-2
J gene: TRBJ2-7
clone size: NA
CDR3 protein: CASSLDRRRLAGPYEQYF
CDR3 DNA: TGTGCCAGCAGCTTAGATCGGAGGCGACTAGCGGGTCCCTACGAGCAGTACTTC